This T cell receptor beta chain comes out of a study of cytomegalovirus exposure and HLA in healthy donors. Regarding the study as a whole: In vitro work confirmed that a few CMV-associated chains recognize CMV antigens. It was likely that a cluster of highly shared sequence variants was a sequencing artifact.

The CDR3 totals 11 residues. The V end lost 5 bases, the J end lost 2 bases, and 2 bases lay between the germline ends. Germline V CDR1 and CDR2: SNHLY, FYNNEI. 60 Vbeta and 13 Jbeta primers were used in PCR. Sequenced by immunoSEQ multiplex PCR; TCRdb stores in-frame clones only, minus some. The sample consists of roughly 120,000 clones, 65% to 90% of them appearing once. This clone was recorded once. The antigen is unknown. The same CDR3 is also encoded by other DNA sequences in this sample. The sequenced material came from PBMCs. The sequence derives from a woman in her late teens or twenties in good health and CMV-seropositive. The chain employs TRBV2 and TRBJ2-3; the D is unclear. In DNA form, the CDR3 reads TGTGCCAGCAGTTACACAGATACGCAGTATTTT. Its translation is CASSYTDTQYF.